What follows is one TCR beta chain and its context. The data stem from a study of cytomegalovirus exposure and HLA in healthy donors. Assay: immunoSEQ multiplex PCR; the TCRdb copy retains only in-frame clones and omits some. In the table there are under 250,000 clones, about 86% of which are singletons. From germline, CDR1 is SGHVS and CDR2 FQNEAQ. V lost 4 bases and J lost 2, with 15 bases in between. This CDR3 has 16 residues. This chain links TRBV7-8 with TRBJ1-5, with D possibly matching TRBD1 (6 bases). The source material was PBMCs. This TCR was sampled from a man younger than 35 in good health and CMV-seronegative. The CDR3 DNA sequence: TGTGCCAGCAGCTATGGGGGGGACATCCGCAATCAGCCCCAGCATTTT. Translated: CASSYGGDIRNQPQHF. The full variable domain, its missing parts supplied by reference TRBV7-8 and TRBJ1-5, is GAGVSQSPRYKVAKRGQDVALRCDPISGHVSLFWYQQALGQGPEFLTYFQNEAQLDKSGLPSDRFFAERPEGSVSTLKIQRTQQEDSAVYLCASSYGGDIRNQPQHFGDGTRLSIL.